This T cell receptor (beta chain) was recovered during a study of cytomegalovirus exposure and HLA in healthy donors. In the study overall: Earlier work reported around 110 million unique TCR beta sequences from about 170 million T cells.

Only one count was recorded for this clone. Its antigen is not known. Trimming took off 6 bases at V and 1 base at J, with 9 bases between the two ends. This CDR3 has 13 residues. Germline lookup yields CDR1 MNHNS and CDR2 SASEGT. Study outcomes and limitations: A few chains tied to CMV proved CMV antigen-specific in vitro. TRBV6-2, TRBV6-3 and other indistinguishable V segments were excluded. The listing of 150 to 200 TCR beta chains classed them as cytomegalovirus-associated.

The PCR contained 60 Vbeta and 13 Jbeta primers. The method was immunoSEQ multiplex PCR; TCRdb's version includes in-frame clones alone and lacks a portion of them. This table has more than 150,000 clones, roughly 87% appearing once. This chain links TRBV6-1 with TRBJ2-5; tentatively, D is TRBD1 (5 bases). Material: PBMCs. The TCR sequence derives from a girl less than two years old in good health and CMV-seronegative. For the CDR3, the DNA is TGTGCCAGCAGAGACAGTTCCCAAGAGACCCAGTACTTC. Its translation: CASRDSSQETQYF.